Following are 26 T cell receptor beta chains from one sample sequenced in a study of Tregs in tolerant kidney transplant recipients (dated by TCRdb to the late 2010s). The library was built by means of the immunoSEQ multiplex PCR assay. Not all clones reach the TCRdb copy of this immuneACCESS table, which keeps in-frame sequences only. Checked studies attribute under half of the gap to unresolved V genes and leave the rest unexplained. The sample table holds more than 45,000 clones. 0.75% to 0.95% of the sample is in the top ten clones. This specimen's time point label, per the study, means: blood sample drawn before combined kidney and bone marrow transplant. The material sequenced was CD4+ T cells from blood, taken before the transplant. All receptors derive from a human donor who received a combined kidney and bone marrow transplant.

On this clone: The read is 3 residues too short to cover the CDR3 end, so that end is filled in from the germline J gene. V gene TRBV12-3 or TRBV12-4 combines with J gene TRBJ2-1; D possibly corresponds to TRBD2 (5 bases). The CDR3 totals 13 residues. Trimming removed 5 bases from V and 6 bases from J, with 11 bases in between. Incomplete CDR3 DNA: TGTGCCAGCAGTCCTCGGACTGGCAATGAG. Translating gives CASSPRTGNE. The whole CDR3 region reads CASSPRTGNEQFF.

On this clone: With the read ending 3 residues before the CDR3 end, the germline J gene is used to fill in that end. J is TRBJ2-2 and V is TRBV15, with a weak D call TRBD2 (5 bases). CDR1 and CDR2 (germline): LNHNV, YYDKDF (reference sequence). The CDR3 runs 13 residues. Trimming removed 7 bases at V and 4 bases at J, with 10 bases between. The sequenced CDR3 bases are TGTGCCACCAAACTAGAATTCACCGGGGAG. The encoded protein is CATKLEFTGE. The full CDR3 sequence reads CATKLEFTGELFF. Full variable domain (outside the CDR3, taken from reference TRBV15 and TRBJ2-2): DAMVIQNPRYQVTQFGKPVTLSCSQTLNHNVMYWYQQKSSQAPKLLFHYYDKDFNNEADTPDNFQSRRPNTSFCFLDIRSPGLGDTAMYLCATKLEFTGELFFGEGSRLTVL.

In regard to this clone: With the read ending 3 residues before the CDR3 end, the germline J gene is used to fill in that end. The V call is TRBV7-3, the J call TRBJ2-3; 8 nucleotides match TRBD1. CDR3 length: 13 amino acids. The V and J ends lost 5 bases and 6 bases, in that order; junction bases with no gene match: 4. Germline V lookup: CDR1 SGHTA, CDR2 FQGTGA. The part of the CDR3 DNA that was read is TGTGCCAGCAGCCCTCGGACAGGGGATACG. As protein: CASSPRTGDT. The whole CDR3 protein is CASSPRTGDTQYF.

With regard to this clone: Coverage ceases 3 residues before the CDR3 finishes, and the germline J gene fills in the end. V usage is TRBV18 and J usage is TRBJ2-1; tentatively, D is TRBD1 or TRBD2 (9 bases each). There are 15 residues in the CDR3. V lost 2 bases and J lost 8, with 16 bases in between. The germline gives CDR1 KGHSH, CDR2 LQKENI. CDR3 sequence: CASSPGGRDRDEQFF. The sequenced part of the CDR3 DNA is TGTGCCAGCTCACCAGGCGGGAGGGACAGGGATGAG.

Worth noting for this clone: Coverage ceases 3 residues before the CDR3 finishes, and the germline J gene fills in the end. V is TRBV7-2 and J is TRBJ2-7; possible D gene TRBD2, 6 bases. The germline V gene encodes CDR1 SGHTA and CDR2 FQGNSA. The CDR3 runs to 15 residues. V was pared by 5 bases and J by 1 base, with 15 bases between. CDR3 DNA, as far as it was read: TGTGCCAGCAGCGAACCGGGACTCCCATCCTACGAG. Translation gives CASSEPGLPSYE. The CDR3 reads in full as CASSEPGLPSYEQYF.

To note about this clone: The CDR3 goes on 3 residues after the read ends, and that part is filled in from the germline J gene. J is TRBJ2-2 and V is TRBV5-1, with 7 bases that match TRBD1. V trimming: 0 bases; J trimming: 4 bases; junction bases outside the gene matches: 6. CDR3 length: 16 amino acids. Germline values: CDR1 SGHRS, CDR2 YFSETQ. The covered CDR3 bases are TGCGCCAGCAGCTTGGCGACAGGGTCGGTCACCGGGGAG. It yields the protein CASSLATGSVTGE. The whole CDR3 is CASSLATGSVTGELFF.

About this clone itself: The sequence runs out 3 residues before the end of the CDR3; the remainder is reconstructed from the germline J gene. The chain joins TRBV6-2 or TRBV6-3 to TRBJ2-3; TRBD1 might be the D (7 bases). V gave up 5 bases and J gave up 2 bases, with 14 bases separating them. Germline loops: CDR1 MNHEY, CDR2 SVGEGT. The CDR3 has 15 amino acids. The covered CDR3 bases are TGTGCCAGCAGTCAACAGGGGACTCACACAGATACG. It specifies CASSQQGTHTDT. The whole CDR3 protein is CASSQQGTHTDTQYF.

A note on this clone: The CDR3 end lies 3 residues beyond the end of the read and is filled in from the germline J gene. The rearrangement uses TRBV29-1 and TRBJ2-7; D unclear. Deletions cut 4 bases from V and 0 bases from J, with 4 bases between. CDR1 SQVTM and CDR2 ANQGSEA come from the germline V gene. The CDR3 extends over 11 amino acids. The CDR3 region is CSVAVSYEQYF. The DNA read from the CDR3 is TGCAGCGTTGCGGTCTCCTACGAG.

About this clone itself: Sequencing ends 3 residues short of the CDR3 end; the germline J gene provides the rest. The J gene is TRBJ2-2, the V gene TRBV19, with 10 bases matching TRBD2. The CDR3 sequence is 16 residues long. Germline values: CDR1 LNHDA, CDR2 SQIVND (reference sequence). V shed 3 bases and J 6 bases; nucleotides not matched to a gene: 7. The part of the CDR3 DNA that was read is TGTGCCAGTAGTATTTTAACTAGCGGGATGTCCGGGGAG. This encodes CASSILTSGMSGE. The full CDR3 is CASSILTSGMSGELFF.

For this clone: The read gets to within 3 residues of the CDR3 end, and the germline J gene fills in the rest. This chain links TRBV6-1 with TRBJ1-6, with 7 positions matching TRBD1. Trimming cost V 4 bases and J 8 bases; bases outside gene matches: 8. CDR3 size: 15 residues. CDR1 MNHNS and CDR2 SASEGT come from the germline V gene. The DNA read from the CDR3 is TGTGCCAGCAGTGCTGGCGTCAGGGGGGATTCACCC. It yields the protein CASSAGVRGDSP. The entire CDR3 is CASSAGVRGDSPLHF.

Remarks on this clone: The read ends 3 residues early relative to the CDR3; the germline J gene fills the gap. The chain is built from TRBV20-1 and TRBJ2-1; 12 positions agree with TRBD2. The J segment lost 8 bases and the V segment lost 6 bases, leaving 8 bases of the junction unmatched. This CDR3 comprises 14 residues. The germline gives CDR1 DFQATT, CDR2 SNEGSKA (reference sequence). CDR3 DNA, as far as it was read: TGCAGTGCCCAACTAGCGGGGGGTAGGGATGAG. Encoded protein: CSAQLAGGRDE. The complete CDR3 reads CSAQLAGGRDEQFF.

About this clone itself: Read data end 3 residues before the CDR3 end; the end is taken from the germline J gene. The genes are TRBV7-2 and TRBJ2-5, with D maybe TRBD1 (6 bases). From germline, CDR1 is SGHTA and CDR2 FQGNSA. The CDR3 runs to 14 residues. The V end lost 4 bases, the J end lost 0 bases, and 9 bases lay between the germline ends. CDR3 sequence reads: CASSSSGDQETQYF. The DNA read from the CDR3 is TGTGCCAGCAGCTCTTCAGGGGACCAAGAGACC.

The DNA read from the CDR3 is TGTGCCAGTAGTACAGGACTAGCGTCCACCGGGGAG. Protein: CASSTGLASTGE. The full CDR3 reads CASSTGLASTGELFF. The genes are TRBV19 and TRBJ2-2; 9 positions agree with TRBD2. Read data end 3 residues before the CDR3 end; the end is taken from the germline J gene. The CDR3 is made up of 15 amino acids. CDR1 is LNHDA and CDR2 is SQIVND in the germline V gene (reference sequence). V dropped 4 bases and J dropped 4; count of bases not matched to a gene: 4.

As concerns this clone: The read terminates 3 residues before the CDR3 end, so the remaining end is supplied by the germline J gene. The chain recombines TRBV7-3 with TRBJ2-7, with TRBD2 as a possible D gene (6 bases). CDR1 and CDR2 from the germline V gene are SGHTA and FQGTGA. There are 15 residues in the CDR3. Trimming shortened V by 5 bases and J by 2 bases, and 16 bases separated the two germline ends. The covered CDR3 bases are TGTGCCAGCAGCCCGAACCGGGACTCCCCCTACGAG. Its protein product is CASSPNRDSPYE. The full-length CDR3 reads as CASSPNRDSPYEQYF. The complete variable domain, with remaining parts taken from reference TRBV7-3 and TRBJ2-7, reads GAGVSQTPSNKVTEKGKYVELRCDPISGHTALYWYRQSLGQGPEFLIYFQGTGAADDSGLPNDRFFAVRPEGSVSTLKIQRTERGDSAVYLCASSPNRDSPYEQYFGPGTRLTVT.

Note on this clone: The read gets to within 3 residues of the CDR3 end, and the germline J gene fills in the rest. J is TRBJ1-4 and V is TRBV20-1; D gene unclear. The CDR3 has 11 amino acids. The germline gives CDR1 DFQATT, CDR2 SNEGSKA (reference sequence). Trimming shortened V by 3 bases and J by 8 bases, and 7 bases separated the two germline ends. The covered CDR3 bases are TGCAGTGCTAGGTCCAGGGAAAAA. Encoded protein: CSARSREK. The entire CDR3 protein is CSARSREKLFF.

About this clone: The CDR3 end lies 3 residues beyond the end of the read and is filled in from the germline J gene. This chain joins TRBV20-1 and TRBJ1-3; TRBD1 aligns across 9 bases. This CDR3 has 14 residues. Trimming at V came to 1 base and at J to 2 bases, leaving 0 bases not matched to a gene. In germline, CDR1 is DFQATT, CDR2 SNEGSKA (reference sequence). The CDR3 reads CSARGQGAGNTIYF. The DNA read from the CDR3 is TGCAGTGCTAGAGGACAGGGGGCTGGAAACACC.

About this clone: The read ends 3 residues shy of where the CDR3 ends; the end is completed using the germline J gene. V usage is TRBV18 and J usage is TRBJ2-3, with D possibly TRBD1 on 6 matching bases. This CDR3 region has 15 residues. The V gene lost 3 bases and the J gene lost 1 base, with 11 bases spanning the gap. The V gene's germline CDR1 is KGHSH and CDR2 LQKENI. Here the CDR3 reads CASSPLDRRTDTQYF. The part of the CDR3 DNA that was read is TGTGCCAGCTCACCCTTGGACAGACGCACAGATACG.

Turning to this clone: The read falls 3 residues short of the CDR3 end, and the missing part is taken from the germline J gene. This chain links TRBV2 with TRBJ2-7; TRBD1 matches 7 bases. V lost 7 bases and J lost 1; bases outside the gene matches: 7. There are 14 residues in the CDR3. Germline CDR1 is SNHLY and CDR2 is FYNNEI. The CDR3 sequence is CASKGTDLSYEQYF. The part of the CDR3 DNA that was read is TGTGCCAGCAAAGGGACAGATTTGTCCTACGAG.

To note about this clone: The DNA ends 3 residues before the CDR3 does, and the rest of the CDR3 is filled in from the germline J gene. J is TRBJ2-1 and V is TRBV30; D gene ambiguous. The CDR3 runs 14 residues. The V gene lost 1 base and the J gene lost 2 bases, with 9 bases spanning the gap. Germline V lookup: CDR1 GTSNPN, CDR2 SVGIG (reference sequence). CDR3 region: CAWSEGSPYNEQFF. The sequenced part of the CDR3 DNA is TGTGCCTGGAGTGAGGGCAGTCCCTACAATGAG. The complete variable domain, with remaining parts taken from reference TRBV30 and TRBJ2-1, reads SQTIHQWPATLVQPVGSPLSLECTVEGTSNPNLYWYRQAAGRGLQLLFYSVGIGQISSEVPQNLSASRPQDRQFILSSKKLLLSDSGFYLCAWSEGSPYNEQFFGPGTRLTVL.

The covered CDR3 bases are TGCAGTGCTAGAATGGCGGTAGAGACC. It yields the protein CSARMAVET. The full CDR3 protein is CSARMAVETQYF. J is TRBJ2-5 and V is TRBV20-1; no reliable D call. Read data end 3 residues before the CDR3 end; the end is taken from the germline J gene. V was clipped by 2 bases and J by 4 bases, with 8 bases between them. Germline CDR1 reads DFQATT; CDR2 reads SNEGSKA (reference sequence). The CDR3 runs 12 residues.

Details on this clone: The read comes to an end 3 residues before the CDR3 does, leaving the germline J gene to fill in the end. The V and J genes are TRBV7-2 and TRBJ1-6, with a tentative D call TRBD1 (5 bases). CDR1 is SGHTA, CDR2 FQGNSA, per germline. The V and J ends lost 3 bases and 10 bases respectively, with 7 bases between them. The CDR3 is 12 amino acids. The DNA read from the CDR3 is TGTGCCAGCAGCTTGGGGCGATCACCC. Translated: CASSLGRSP. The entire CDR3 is CASSLGRSPLHF.

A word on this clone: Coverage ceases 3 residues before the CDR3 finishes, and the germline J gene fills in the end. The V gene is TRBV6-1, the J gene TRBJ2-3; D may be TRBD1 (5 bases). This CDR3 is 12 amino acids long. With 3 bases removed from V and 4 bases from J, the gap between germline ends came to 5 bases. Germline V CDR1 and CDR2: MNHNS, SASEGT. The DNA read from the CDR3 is TGTGCCAGCAGTGACAGGGCAGATACG. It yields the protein CASSDRADT. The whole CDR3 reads CASSDRADTQYF.

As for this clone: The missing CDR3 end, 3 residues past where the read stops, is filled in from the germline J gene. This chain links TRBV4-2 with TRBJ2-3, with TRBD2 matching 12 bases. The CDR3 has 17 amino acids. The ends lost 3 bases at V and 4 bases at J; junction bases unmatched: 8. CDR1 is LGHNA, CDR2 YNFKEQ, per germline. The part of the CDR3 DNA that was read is TGTGCCAGCAGCCACCGACTAGCGGGAGATGTGGCAGATACG. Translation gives CASSHRLAGDVADT. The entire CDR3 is CASSHRLAGDVADTQYF.

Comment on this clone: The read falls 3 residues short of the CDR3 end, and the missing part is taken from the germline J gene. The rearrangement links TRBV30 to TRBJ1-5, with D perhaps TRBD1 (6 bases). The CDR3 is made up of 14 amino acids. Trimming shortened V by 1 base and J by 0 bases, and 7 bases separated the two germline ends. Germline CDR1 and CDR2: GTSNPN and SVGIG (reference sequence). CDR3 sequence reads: CAWSEGDSNQPQHF. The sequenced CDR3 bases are TGTGCCTGGAGTGAGGGGGATAGCAATCAGCCC.

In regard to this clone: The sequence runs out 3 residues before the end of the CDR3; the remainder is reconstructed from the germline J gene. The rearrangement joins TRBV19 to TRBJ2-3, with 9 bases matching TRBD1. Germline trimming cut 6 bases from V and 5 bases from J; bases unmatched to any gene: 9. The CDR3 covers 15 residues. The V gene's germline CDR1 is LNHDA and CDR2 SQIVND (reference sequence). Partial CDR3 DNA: TGTGCCAGTAGGACAGGGGGGAGTCATTTAGATACG. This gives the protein CASRTGGSHLDT. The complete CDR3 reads CASRTGGSHLDTQYF.

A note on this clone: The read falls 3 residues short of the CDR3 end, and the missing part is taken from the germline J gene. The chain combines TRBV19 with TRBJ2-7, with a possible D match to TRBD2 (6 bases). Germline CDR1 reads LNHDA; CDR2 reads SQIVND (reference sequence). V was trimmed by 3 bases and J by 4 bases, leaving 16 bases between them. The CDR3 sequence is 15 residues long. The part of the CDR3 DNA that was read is TGTGCCAGTAGTATCCGCGGGGAATTCCCTTACGAG. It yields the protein CASSIRGEFPYE. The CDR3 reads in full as CASSIRGEFPYEQYF.